These 11 T cell receptor beta chains were sequenced from one sample in a study of blood T cells in healthy people across ages. With a J-beta primer mix and a sample-barcoded 5' primer, a second PCR ran roughly 6 to 11 cycles. Each CDR3 protein gets one entry after TCRdb re-called the 5' RACE reads with MiXCR. The data show about 640,000 distinct CDR3 sequences, around two fifths seen once. Sequenced input: blood. These receptors all stem from a man aged 80 or over in good health.

This clonotype was detected only a few times. V and J are TRBV6-6 and TRBJ1-5, with D tentatively TRBD1 (6 bases). V was shortened by 6 bases and J by 0 bases, with 12 bases between the two germline ends. CDR1 is MNHNY, CDR2 SVGAGI, per germline (reference sequence). The CDR3 has 15 residues. CDR3 sequence: CASREQGVSNQPQHF. CDR3 nucleotide sequence: TGTGCCAGCAGAGAACAGGGTGTTAGCAATCAGCCCCAGCATTTT.

At least ten counts were recorded for this clonotype. This chain connects TRBV12-3 or TRBV12-4 to TRBJ2-4, with D perhaps TRBD1 or TRBD2 (5 bases each). The CDR3 runs 14 residues. Trimming cost V 6 bases and J 0 bases, with 9 bases left between them. The CDR3 region is CASSLRGAKNIQYF. In nucleotides, the CDR3 is TGTGCCAGCAGCTTGAGGGGAGCCAAAAACATTCAGTACTTC.

The chain recombines TRBV7-3 with TRBJ2-5; 8 nucleotides agree with TRBD1. V was pared by 3 bases and J by 11 bases, with 8 bases of the junction left unmatched. Germline lookup yields CDR1 SGHTA and CDR2 FQGTGA. The CDR3 spans 13 residues. The DNA for the CDR3 is TGTGCCAGCAGCTTGACAGGGGTTGGAGAGCAGTACTTC. This codes for CASSLTGVGEQYF.

This clonotype has more than one count but fewer than ten. The genes are TRBV20-1 and TRBJ2-1; 8 nucleotides agree with TRBD2. Germline V gives CDR1 DFQATT, CDR2 SNEGSKA (reference sequence). CDR3 size: 16 residues. J lost 4 bases, V lost 3 bases, and 11 bases had no gene match. CDR3 region: CSARVERERAYNEQFF. CDR3 bases: TGCAGTGCTAGGGTTGAGCGGGAGAGGGCGTACAATGAGCAGTTCTTC.

This clonotype appeared a few times. The V and J genes are TRBV6-1 and TRBJ2-5; no clear D gene. V lost 1 base to trimming and J lost 1 base, with 10 bases between them. The V gene's germline CDR1 is MNHNS and CDR2 SASEGT. The length of the CDR3 is 15 residues. DNA for the CDR3: TGTGCCAGCAGTGAAGTCCCGACACCCCAAGAGACCCAGTACTTC. Translated, it gives CASSEVPTPQETQYF.

This clonotype has a count of ten or more. This chain connects TRBV4-3 to TRBJ2-5; D remains unclear. This CDR3 is built from 15 residues. Trimming removed 0 bases from V and 5 bases from J, with 13 bases in between. Germline assignment: CDR1 LGHNA and CDR2 YSLEER. The chain's CDR3 is CASSQDLGGSETQYF. In DNA form, the CDR3 reads TGCGCCAGCAGCCAAGATTTAGGTGGAAGCGAGACCCAGTACTTC.

This clonotype was observed a handful of times. V and J are TRBV6-2 or TRBV6-3 and TRBJ2-4; D assignment may be TRBD1 or TRBD2 (5 bases each). The germline V gene encodes CDR1 MNHEY and CDR2 SVGEGT. The CDR3 consists of 13 residues. V gave up 5 bases and J gave up 9 bases, with 14 bases separating them. The CDR3 DNA is TGTGCCAGCAGTGCACATAGTGGGGGCATTCAGTACTTC. Translation: CASSAHSGGIQYF.

This rearrangement joins TRBV7-6 to TRBJ2-5; D uncertain. The CDR3 runs to 12 residues. Trimming cost V 5 bases and J 5 bases, with 9 bases left between them. Germline CDR1 SGHVS, CDR2 FNYEAQ. The chain's CDR3 is CASSKFSETQYF. The CDR3 coding sequence is TGTGCCAGCAGCAAATTTAGCGAGACCCAGTACTTC.

The J gene is TRBJ2-5, the V gene TRBV10-2; 11 bases fit TRBD2. V lost 0 bases to trimming and J lost 5 bases; unmatched junction nucleotides: 8. Germline loops: CDR1 WSHSY, CDR2 SAAADI. CDR3 length: 17 amino acids. The CDR3 sequence is CASSESTLAGGGETQYF. The CDR3 bases are TGCGCCAGCAGTGAGTCGACCCTAGCGGGAGGAGGGGAGACCCAGTACTTC.

Only a few counts were recorded for this clonotype. The rearrangement joins TRBV10-2 to TRBJ2-7; D is ambiguous. Germline assignment: CDR1 WSHSY and CDR2 SAAADI. The ends were cut back, 2 bases at V and 3 bases at J, with 5 bases in the middle. The CDR3 length is 12 residues. The chain's CDR3 is CASSETFYEQYF. For the CDR3, the DNA is TGCGCCAGCAGTGAGACCTTCTACGAGCAGTACTTC.

This clonotype was detected only a few times. The genes are TRBV7-2 and TRBJ2-1, with a possible D match to TRBD2 (6 bases). This CDR3 region has 17 residues. Trimming took 4 bases from V and 6 from J, leaving 22 bases between them. Germline CDR1 SGHTA, CDR2 FQGNSA. The CDR3 is CASSSGNLARNSNEQFF. CDR3 bases: TGTGCCAGCAGCTCAGGAAACCTAGCGAGGAATTCCAATGAGCAGTTCTTC.